The present entry profiles one TCR beta chain with its context. Its binding antigen is unknown. Base qualities are not at hand, and no much larger clone is one base apart. Other DNA sequences in this specimen translate into the identical CDR3. TCR CDR3 regions were amplified from genomic DNA by multiplex PCR using the deep immunoSEQ assay. Genomic DNA extracted from each cell subset was distributed evenly over all wells of several immunoSEQ 96-well plates, and each plate served as one replicate. Each replicate PCR for sorted subsets received about 220 ng genomic DNA, equal to 30,000 or so T cell genomes. Purified libraries were quantified with a Qubit 3.0 fluorometer, sized on a Bioanalyzer 2100, and re-quantified with the KAPA Library Quantification kit. Every immunoSEQ 96-well plate was sequenced on a separate single-read 150-cycle Illumina NextSeq 550 flow cell. The published analysis was carried out like this. Because the immunoSEQ output held only junctional sequences and lacked quality scores, the filtering could not match the filtering applied to full-length reads. To assign V/J genes and CDR3, sequences were annotated against IMGT germline references using PyIR, a Python wrapper for IgBLAST v1.9. Any read was removed if the V/J assignment was weak (E-value above 1e-6), the CDR3 was missing, or the read contained stop codons, out-of-frame junctions, or ambiguous translated residues. V3J clonotypes were defined by identical inferred V gene, J gene, and CDR3 amino acid sequence. Percentage overlap between repertoires was computed as shared unique clonotypes divided by the size of the smaller repertoire. Repertoire richness was assessed with RTK rarefaction, the Chao1 estimator, and Recon v2.1 estimates of unobserved clonotypes. OLGA was used to compute generation probabilities for all TCRbeta clonotypes that the gDNA method yielded from a handful of donors. The immuneACCESS repertoire file appears here via TCRdb, limited to in-frame rearrangements. These files lack a portion of the clones; in checked studies, under half of the deficit traces to unresolved V genes, and the cause of the others is not known. Clone size and V and J calls were adopted from that table, with D and trimming inferred from the DNA. For this sample the table gives about 2 million clones, of which 95% were detected only once. In total, the top ten clones hold roughly 0.13% of the sample.

This record belongs to a study of shared clonotypes between healthy human individuals (dated by TCRdb to 2018 to 2020). For the wider study: The cohort comprised two women and a few men aged 18 to 49 years. Per donor, three plates each were used for CD4 naive and CD4 memory, two for CD8 naive, and one for CD8 memory. The study deeply sequenced blood TCR repertoires of about 5 healthy adults to estimate repertoire size and the extent of clonotype sharing between individuals. To increase sequencing depth and limit assay-specific biases, different laboratories used diverse techniques to prepare libraries and sequence TCR repertoires. Leukapheresis yielded between about 0.94 and 8.9 billion PBMCs per donor.

The CDR3 runs 15 residues from the cysteine to the phenylalanine. The sequence is cut down to CDR3 DNA, 45 bases in frame from base 1. The CDR1 and CDR2 encoded by the germline V gene are MNHEY and SVGAGI. Unmatched junction bases come to 2, with V trimmed by 6 bases and J by 1 base. The donors were healthy, HIV-negative adults with no recently reported acute infections or vaccinations. Every donor was a Caucasian adult living in Nashville, Tennessee, USA. CD4+ T cells were enriched by magnetic negative selection; naive cells were then positively selected on CD45RA, and the negative fraction formed the memory subset. Blood was collected by leukapheresis, and PBMCs were isolated by Ficoll-Histopaque density gradient centrifugation and then cryopreserved in liquid nitrogen vapor phase. Purity and quantity of every magnetically sorted T cell population were checked by analytical flow cytometry. Each sorted fraction had its genomic DNA isolated and then quantified by UV absorbance on a Nanodrop 2000c.

What the study reported, not specific to this receptor: Incomplete sequencing was indicated by rarefaction of sorted-subset datasets, despite the large sequencing depth. The genetic and exposure-history diversity represented was limited by the small number of donors. Compared with non-shared clonotypes, the clonotypes found in all four sorted-subset donors had higher generation probabilities. When a handful of donors were compared, the shared fraction of clonotypes was approximately 5% for naive CD4, roughly 3.3% for naive CD8, 2.3% for memory CD4, and 0.4% for memory CD8. Larger estimated clonotype richness was generally found for naive subsets than for memory subsets. Pairwise subsampling indicated that sequencing depth was expected to affect the degree of clonotype sharing among donors. Sampling was limited to blood, and TCR repertoires in tissue likely differ from TCR repertoires in blood.

In this chain, TRBV6-5 is recombined with TRBJ2-3, with TRBD2 identical over 12 junction bases. Material for sequencing was naive CD4+ T cells sorted from blood. This sample's cell subset or site label indicates: CD45RA+ positively selected. This receptor was identified in a man aged 18 to 29 in good health. The sequenced DNA: TGTGCCAGCAGGCGACTAGCGGGGGGCACAGATACGCAGTATTTT. This gives the protein CASRRLAGGTDTQYF.